A single sample is the source of the 25 T cell receptor beta chains below, sequenced in a study of T cell responses to AZD1222 COVID-19 vaccine. Generated by immunoSEQ multiplex PCR, the TCRdb table keeps only in-frame clones and is missing some. The repertoire has hundreds of thousands of clones, 85% to 95% of them found once; the top ten carry about 1%. The sample in question was peripheral blood, obtained on day 0 of MenACWY control vaccination. The receptors originated from an adult in good health.

J is TRBJ2-5 and V is TRBV10-2, with TRBD1 matching 7 bases. Per germline, CDR1 WSHSY and CDR2 SAAADI. After removal of 8 bases from V and 2 bases from J, the junction contained 14 bases not matched to a gene. The length of the CDR3 is 16 residues. CDR3 in DNA: TGCGCCAGCCATGACTACGGGACAGAATTTCAAGAGACCCAGTACTTC. It codes for CASHDYGTEFQETQYF.

The chain joins TRBV27 to TRBJ1-1; D may be TRBD1 (6 bases). This CDR3 has 16 amino acids. Germline values: CDR1 MNHEY, CDR2 SMNVEV (reference sequence). With 5 bases removed from V and 0 bases from J, the gap between germline ends came to 16 bases. CDR3 nucleotides: TGTGCCAGCAGTCCCAGACAGGCTAGTATGAACACTGAAGCTTTCTTT. As protein: CASSPRQASMNTEAFF.

The rearrangement uses TRBV27 and TRBJ1-5; TRBD1 agrees at 9 bases. This CDR3 spans 14 amino acids. CDR1 MNHEY and CDR2 SMNVEV come from the germline V gene (reference sequence). With 4 bases clipped from V and 6 bases from J, the junction kept 4 bases outside the gene matches. The CDR3 spells CASSYRGRVQPQHF. CDR3 DNA: TGTGCCAGCAGTTACAGGGGGCGCGTTCAGCCCCAGCATTTT.

V usage is TRBV19 and J usage is TRBJ1-1, with D maybe TRBD1 (5 bases). The CDR3 is made up of 13 amino acids. The V end lost 1 base, the J end lost 5 bases, and 8 bases lay between the germline ends. The germline CDR1 and CDR2 sequences are LNHDA and SQIVND (reference sequence). The DNA of the CDR3 is TGTGCCAGTAGTATAGTGGGGGGGACTGAAGCTTTCTTT. This gives the protein CASSIVGGTEAFF. Using reference TRBV19 and TRBJ1-1 for the parts outside the CDR3, the full variable domain is DGGITQSPKYLFRKEGQNVTLSCEQNLNHDAMYWYRQDPGQGLRLIYYSQIVNDFQKGDIAEGYSVSREKKESFPLTVTSAQKNPTAFYLCASSIVGGTEAFFGQGTRLTVV.

The chain has TRBV19 and TRBJ1-5, with D maybe TRBD1 (6 bases). V was shortened by 6 bases and J by 3 bases, with 21 bases between the two germline ends. In germline, CDR1 is LNHDA, CDR2 SQIVND (reference sequence). The CDR3 is made up of 17 amino acids. The CDR3 nucleotides read TGTGCCAGTAGGGAGGTTCGTCTGGGGGGCTCCAATCAGCCCCAGCATTTT. Amino acid sequence: CASREVRLGGSNQPQHF.

The rearrangement joins TRBV29-1 to TRBJ2-7; weak D call: TRBD2 (6 bases). This CDR3 is 12 amino acids long. Trimming left V 2 bases short and J 3 bases short, with 8 bases between. Germline CDR1 and CDR2: SQVTM and ANQGSEA. In DNA, the CDR3 is TGCAGCGTTGAAAAGGGAGGCTACGAGCAGTACTTC. This gives the protein CSVEKGGYEQYF.

The V call is TRBV19, the J call TRBJ2-1; 12 positions agree with TRBD2. Germline CDR1 is LNHDA and CDR2 is SQIVND (reference sequence). The CDR3 consists of 16 residues. Losses at the gene ends were 9 bases for V and 6 bases for J; bases not matched to a gene: 12. The CDR3 sequence: CASTLRGGLAGNEQFF. CDR3 coding DNA: TGTGCCAGCACTCTAAGAGGGGGACTAGCGGGCAATGAGCAGTTCTTC.

The rearrangement links TRBV18 to TRBJ2-3; no reliable D call. Germline V gene sequence: CDR1 KGHSH, CDR2 LQKENI. The CDR3 has 15 residues. V gave up 6 bases and J gave up 1 base, with 14 bases separating them. The DNA for the CDR3 is TGTGCCAGCTCCCCAAGCACTACAGGCACAGATACGCAGTATTTT. Protein product: CASSPSTTGTDTQYF.

The chain employs TRBV29-1 and TRBJ2-3; D uncertain. The V end lost 4 bases, the J end lost 9 bases, and 20 bases lay between the germline ends. Germline V gives CDR1 SQVTM, CDR2 ANQGSEA. This CDR3 comprises 14 residues. The CDR3 DNA sequence: TGCAGCGTTGTTCCAGGACGAGTCATGGGGACGCAGTATTTT. It yields the protein CSVVPGRVMGTQYF.

The V call is TRBV10-3, the J call TRBJ1-1, with 8 bases that match TRBD1. CDR1 is ENHRY, CDR2 SYGVKD, per germline. The ends lost 8 bases at V and 6 bases at J; junction bases unmatched: 8. CDR3 length: 13 amino acids. CDR3: CAIAPGTGAEAFF. CDR3 sequence (DNA): TGTGCCATCGCCCCCGGGACAGGAGCTGAAGCTTTCTTT.

The CDR3 is CASSQPGLSYEQYF. CDR3 coding DNA: TGTGCCAGCAGCCAGCCGGGCCTCTCCTACGAGCAGTACTTC. This chain uses TRBV4-2 with TRBJ2-7; D unclear. The germline V gene encodes CDR1 LGHNA and CDR2 YNFKEQ. The length of the CDR3 is 14 residues. V gave up 3 bases and J gave up 0 bases, with 9 bases separating them.

The genes are TRBV18 and TRBJ1-1; D unclear. CDR1 is KGHSH, CDR2 LQKENI, per germline. This CDR3 has 13 amino acids. V shed 4 bases and J shed 6 bases, with 12 bases lying between them. CDR3 protein: CASSQAPDPEAFF. The CDR3, as DNA: TGTGCCAGCTCACAGGCTCCTGACCCTGAAGCTTTCTTT.

J is TRBJ2-1 and V is TRBV5-1; 9 bases map to TRBD2. The V segment lost 9 bases and the J segment 8 bases; nucleotides outside the gene matches: 12. In germline, CDR1 is SGHRS, CDR2 YFSETQ. The CDR3 spans 14 residues. The CDR3 DNA reads as TGCGCCACCCATAGCGGGGGCCCCTCTGATGAGCAGTTCTTC. Encoded protein: CATHSGGPSDEQFF.

DNA of the CDR3: TGTGCCAGTAGTTATAGCAGTTCCTACGAGCAGTACTTC. As protein: CASSYSSSYEQYF. V usage is TRBV19 and J usage is TRBJ2-7; D remains ambiguous. V was cut by 5 bases and J by 1 base, with 9 bases left in between. The CDR3 runs 13 residues. CDR1 is LNHDA, CDR2 SQIVND, per germline (reference sequence). The full variable domain, in which reference TRBV19 and TRBJ2-7 provide the parts outside the CDR3, is DGGITQSPKYLFRKEGQNVTLSCEQNLNHDAMYWYRQDPGQGLRLIYYSQIVNDFQKGDIAEGYSVSREKKESFPLTVTSAQKNPTAFYLCASSYSSSYEQYFGPGTRLTVT.

The chain has TRBV6-4 and TRBJ1-1; D possibly corresponds to TRBD1 (5 bases). This CDR3 comprises 13 residues. Germline CDR1 MRHNA, CDR2 SNTAGT. V lost 3 bases, J lost 8 bases, and 13 bases lay in between. This chain's CDR3 is CASSDGTPSEAFF. The CDR3 DNA follows: TGTGCCAGCAGTGATGGGACCCCATCCGAAGCTTTCTTT.

The chain recombines TRBV7-8 with TRBJ2-7, with TRBD2 matching over 9 bases. With V trimmed by 8 bases and J by 5 bases, 7 bases remained unmatched. There are 13 residues in the CDR3. The germline gives CDR1 SGHVS, CDR2 FQNEAQ. CDR3 sequence: CASAGTSRNEQYF. CDR3 DNA: TGTGCCAGCGCCGGGACTAGCCGAAACGAGCAGTACTTC.

The rearrangement links TRBV30 to TRBJ1-1; TRBD1 might be the D (6 bases). V was clipped by 2 bases and J by 5 bases, with 15 bases between them. The germline CDR1 and CDR2 sequences are GTSNPN and SVGIG (reference sequence). The CDR3 extends over 14 amino acids. The CDR3 DNA reads as TGTGCCTGGAGTAAAGGGGGTGGGGGAACTGAAGCTTTCTTT. Encoded protein: CAWSKGGGGTEAFF.

The chain is built from TRBV5-1 and TRBJ2-5, with 9 bases identical to TRBD1. Germline assignment: CDR1 SGHRS and CDR2 YFSETQ. J gave up 4 bases and V 0 bases, and 4 bases lay outside the gene matches. This CDR3 comprises 15 residues. CDR3 coding DNA: TGCGCCAGCAGCTTGGAGGGACAGGGTCGAGAGACCCAGTACTTC. Translated, it gives CASSLEGQGRETQYF.

The rearrangement joins TRBV5-6 to TRBJ2-5; tentative D call: TRBD2 (7 bases). This CDR3 spans 13 amino acids. Deletions cut 4 bases from V and 5 bases from J, with 12 bases between. CDR1 SGHDT and CDR2 YYEEEE come from the germline V gene. CDR3 bases: TGTGCCAGCAGCCCGGGGGGCTGGGAGACCCAGTACTTC. Its protein product is CASSPGGWETQYF.

The chain recombines TRBV4-2 with TRBJ1-1; D gene unclear. Per germline, CDR1 LGHNA and CDR2 YNFKEQ. This CDR3 is 12 amino acids long. Trimming stripped 1 base from V and 8 bases from J, with 8 bases between. The CDR3 sequence: CASSQGDREAFF. The CDR3 DNA reads as TGTGCCAGCAGCCAAGGGGATAGGGAAGCTTTCTTT.

The chain joins TRBV30 to TRBJ1-5; D is ambiguous. The CDR3 has 15 residues. Looked up from germline, CDR1 is GTSNPN and CDR2 is SVGIG (reference sequence). V was cut by 5 bases and J by 2 bases, with 16 bases left in between. CDR3 sequence: CAWGPGSGGNQPQHF. The CDR3 DNA reads as TGTGCCTGGGGGCCGGGAAGTGGAGGCAATCAGCCCCAGCATTTT.

This chain connects TRBV29-1 to TRBJ2-3, with D tentatively TRBD1 or TRBD2 (5 bases each). Trimming removed 2 bases from V and 0 bases from J, with 15 bases in between. The CDR3 is 16 residues long. Germline V CDR1 and CDR2: SQVTM, ANQGSEA. DNA for the CDR3: TGCAGCGTTGAAATGGTATGGGACCAGAGCACAGATACGCAGTATTTT. This gives the protein CSVEMVWDQSTDTQYF.

This clone was counted only a few times. CDR3 nucleotide sequence: TGTGCCAGCAGCTTAGACCTAGCTCGCCTCGGGGAGACCCAGTACTTC. Encoded protein: CASSLDLARLGETQYF. The chain uses TRBV7-2 and TRBJ2-5; a weak D match, TRBD2 (5 bases). The V end was cut by 1 base, the J end by 5 bases, with 17 bases between. CDR1 is SGHTA, CDR2 FQGNSA, per germline. CDR3 length: 16 residues.

The gene calls are TRBV28 and TRBJ2-3; 9 bases are a match to TRBD2. In germline, CDR1 is MDHEN, CDR2 SYDVKM. Germline trimming cut 3 bases from V and 1 base from J; bases unmatched to any gene: 2. The CDR3 extends over 15 amino acids. The CDR3 nucleotides are TGTGCCAGCAGTTTGGGCGGGGGGGGCACAGATACGCAGTATTTT. Translation gives CASSLGGGGTDTQYF.

The chain couples TRBV28 to TRBJ1-3; unclear D gene. The CDR3 is made up of 12 amino acids. CDR1 is MDHEN, CDR2 SYDVKM, per germline. V lost 1 base and J lost 4, with 2 bases in between. As DNA, the CDR3 is TGTGCCAGCAGTTTATTAGGAAACACCATATATTTT. It codes for CASSLLGNTIYF.